Following are 13 T cell receptor beta chains from one sample sequenced in a study of technical replicates of blood from several donors (dated by TCRdb to about 2017). The protocol used for the library was the immunoSEQ multiplex PCR assay. Held by TCRdb, this immuneACCESS table contains in-frame sequences only and omits some clones. Under half of the omission traces to an unresolved V gene where checked; the cause of the rest is unknown. For this sample the table gives some 87,000 clones, of which approximately 96% were detected only once. Of the sample, less than 0.35% falls within the top ten clones. Sequencing used T cells isolated from PBMCs. All receptors come from a human donor in good health.

This chain links TRBV10-1 with TRBJ2-3; weak D call: TRBD1 (5 bases). CDR1 and CDR2 (germline): WNHNN, SYGVQD (reference sequence). This CDR3 is built from 10 residues. The DNA for the CDR3 is TGCGGACAGTGGGCCAAACAGGCGTATTTT. Its translation: CGQWAKQAYF.

The J gene is TRBJ1-1, the V gene TRBV7-2, with D possibly TRBD1 on 6 matching bases. Germline assignment: CDR1 SGHTA and CDR2 FQGNSA. The CDR3 is 12 residues long. Trimming stripped 4 bases from V and 6 bases from J, with 9 bases between. In DNA, the CDR3 is TGTGCCAGCAGCTCCTGGACAGCTGAAGCTTTCTTT. Protein: CASSSWTAEAFF.

CDR3 sequence: CASSFPRANEQFF. The CDR3 nucleotides read TGCGCCAGCAGCTTCCCGCGGGCGAATGAGCAGTTCTTC. V usage is TRBV5-1 and J usage is TRBJ2-1, with TRBD2 as a possible D gene (5 bases). The germline V and J ends were trimmed by 2 bases and 7 bases, with 10 bases remaining between them. Germline V gene lookup returns CDR1 SGHRS and CDR2 YFSETQ. CDR3 length: 13 amino acids.

This chain uses TRBV7-3 with TRBJ1-1; D is undetermined. The CDR3 is 13 residues long. In germline, CDR1 is SGHTA, CDR2 FQGTGA. Trimming pared 5 bases from V and 8 bases from J, leaving 15 bases between. The CDR3 protein is CASSPSPSQEAFF. The CDR3 DNA reads TGTGCCAGCAGCCCCTCCCCCAGTCAAGAAGCTTTCTTT.

This chain uses TRBV23-1 with TRBJ2-5; 8 bases are shared with TRBD2. TRBV23-1 is an ORF, with its function uncertain. The CDR3 covers 16 residues. Unmatched junction bases numbered 5, after V lost 2 bases and J lost 0 bases. The CDR3 DNA is TGCGCCAGCAGTCAAGGACCCGGGGGGGACCAAGAGACCCAGTACTTC. It encodes CASSQGPGGDQETQYF.

This sequence joins TRBV27 and TRBJ2-1, with TRBD2 matching over 9 bases. V lost 5 bases and J lost 4; bases outside the gene matches: 6. Germline CDR1 reads MNHEY; CDR2 reads SMNVEV (reference sequence). This CDR3 region has 15 residues. The CDR3 DNA is TGTGCCAGCAGTCCCTTAGCGGGGGTATACAATGAGCAGTTCTTC. Amino acid sequence: CASSPLAGVYNEQFF.

V gene TRBV5-1 combines with J gene TRBJ1-5; D is undetermined. Germline V gives CDR1 SGHRS, CDR2 YFSETQ. CDR3 length equals 14 residues. The V end lost 2 bases, the J end lost 6 bases, and 12 bases lay between the germline ends. The CDR3 loop is CASSFPGFTQPQHF. Written as DNA, the CDR3 is TGCGCCAGCAGCTTCCCGGGTTTCACTCAGCCCCAGCATTTT. The complete variable domain, with remaining parts taken from reference TRBV5-1 and TRBJ1-5, reads KAGVTQTPRYLIKTRGQQVTLSCSPISGHRSVSWYQQTPGQGLQFLFEYFSETQRNKGNFPGRFSGRQFSNSRSEMNVSTLELGDSALYLCASSFPGFTQPQHFGDGTRLSIL.

As regards this clone: Germline is not matched at one junction end, which may reflect a read error. The CDR3 DNA reads TGTGCTAGCAGCCAAAATCAAGCGGCAGCGAACAATGAGCAGTTCTTC. This sequence encodes CASSQNQAAANNEQFF. V usage is TRBV7-7 and J usage is TRBJ2-1; D is perhaps TRBD2 (5 bases). CDR1 and CDR2 from the germline V gene are SSHAT and FNYEAQ (reference sequence). The CDR3 sequence is 16 residues long. The variable domain in full, with the rest retrieved from reference TRBV7-7 and TRBJ2-1, is GAGVSQSPRYKVTKRGQDVTLRCDPISSHATLYWYQQALGQGPEFLTYFNYEAQPDKSGLPSDRFSAERPEGSISTLTIQRTEQRDSAMYRCASSQNQAAANNEQFFGPGTRLTVL.

This clone showed up just once. The J gene is TRBJ1-1, the V gene TRBV27; D might be TRBD1 (5 bases). The CDR3 length is 15 residues. In germline, CDR1 is MNHEY, CDR2 SMNVEV (reference sequence). The V end was cut by 5 bases, the J end by 6 bases, with 19 bases between. CDR3 in amino acids: CASSLGLGVVAEAFF. CDR3 nucleotide sequence: TGTGCCAGCAGTCTCGGTTTAGGGGTTGTGGCTGAAGCTTTCTTT.

The chain links TRBV27 to TRBJ2-7; TRBD2 is a possible D gene (5 bases). Trimming took 2 bases from V and 2 from J, leaving 10 bases between them. Germline V gene data show CDR1 as MNHEY and CDR2 as SMNVEV (reference sequence). The CDR3 length is 14 residues. The CDR3 sequence is CASSLAGGTYEQYF. CDR3 bases: TGTGCCAGCAGTTTAGCGGGTGGGACCTACGAGCAGTACTTC.

Here the CDR3 reads CASSNELAGGYSPIVTDTQYF. CDR3 bases: TGCGCCAGCAGCAACGAACTAGCGGGAGGCTATTCCCCAATAGTCACAGATACGCAGTATTTT. This sequence joins TRBV5-1 and TRBJ2-3; 12 nucleotides align to TRBD2. CDR3 length: 21 amino acids. The germline gives CDR1 SGHRS, CDR2 YFSETQ. V trimming: 4 bases; J trimming: 2 bases; junction bases outside the gene matches: 20.

The V and J genes are TRBV30 and TRBJ2-7; a weak D match, TRBD1 (5 bases). Germline V gene data show CDR1 as GTSNPN and CDR2 as SVGIG (reference sequence). The CDR3 is made up of 11 amino acids. The V and J ends lost 3 bases and 6 bases respectively, with 9 bases between them. Here the CDR3 DNA reads TGTGCCTGGAGGGGGCGAGGCGAGCAGTACTTC. Protein product: CAWRGRGEQYF.

This clone was recorded a few times. This chain links TRBV5-6 with TRBJ1-5, with 10 positions matching TRBD1. Germline lookup yields CDR1 SGHDT and CDR2 YYEEEE. Germline trimming cut 3 bases from V and 11 bases from J; bases unmatched to any gene: 8. The CDR3 totals 14 residues. This CDR3 is CASSWRQGAAAQHF. CDR3 DNA: TGTGCCAGCAGCTGGAGACAGGGGGCGGCGGCCCAGCATTTT.